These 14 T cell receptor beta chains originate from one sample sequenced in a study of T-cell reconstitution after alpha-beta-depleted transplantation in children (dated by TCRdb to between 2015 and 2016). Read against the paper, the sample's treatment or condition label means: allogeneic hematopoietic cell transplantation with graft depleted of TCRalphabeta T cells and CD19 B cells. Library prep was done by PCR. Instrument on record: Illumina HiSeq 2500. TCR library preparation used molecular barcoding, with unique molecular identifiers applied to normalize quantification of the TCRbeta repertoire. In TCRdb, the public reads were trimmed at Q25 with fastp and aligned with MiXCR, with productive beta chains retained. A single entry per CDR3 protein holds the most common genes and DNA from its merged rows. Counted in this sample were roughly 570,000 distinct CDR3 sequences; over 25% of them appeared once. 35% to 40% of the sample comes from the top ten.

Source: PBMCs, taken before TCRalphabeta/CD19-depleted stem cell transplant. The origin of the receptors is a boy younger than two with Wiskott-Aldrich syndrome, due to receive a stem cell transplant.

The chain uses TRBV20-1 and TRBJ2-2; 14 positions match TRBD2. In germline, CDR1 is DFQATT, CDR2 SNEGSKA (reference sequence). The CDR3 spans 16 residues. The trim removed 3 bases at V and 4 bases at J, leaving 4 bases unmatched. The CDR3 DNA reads TGCAGTGCTAGGACTAGCGGGAGGGCCCTCACCGGGGAGCTGTTTTTT. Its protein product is CSARTSGRALTGELFF.

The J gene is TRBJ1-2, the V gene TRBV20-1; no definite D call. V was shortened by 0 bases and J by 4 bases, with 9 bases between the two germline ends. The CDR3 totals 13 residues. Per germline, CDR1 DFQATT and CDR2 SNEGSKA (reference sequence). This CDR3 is CSAREEGPYGYTF. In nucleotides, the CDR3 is TGCAGTGCTAGAGAGGAGGGCCCCTATGGCTACACCTTC.

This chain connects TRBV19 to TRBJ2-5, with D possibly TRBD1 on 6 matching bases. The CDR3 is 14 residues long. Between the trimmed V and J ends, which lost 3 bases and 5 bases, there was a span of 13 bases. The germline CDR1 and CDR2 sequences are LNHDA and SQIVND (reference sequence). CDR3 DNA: TGTGCCAGTAGTATCGCAGGGGTGAAGGAGACCCAGTACTTC. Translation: CASSIAGVKETQYF.

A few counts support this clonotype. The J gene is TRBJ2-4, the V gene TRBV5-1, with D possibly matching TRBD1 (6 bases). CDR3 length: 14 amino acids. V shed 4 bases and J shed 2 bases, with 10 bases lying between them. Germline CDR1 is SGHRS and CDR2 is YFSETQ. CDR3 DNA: TGCGCCAGCAGCAAGGACAGTACCAAAAACATTCAGTACTTC. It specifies CASSKDSTKNIQYF.

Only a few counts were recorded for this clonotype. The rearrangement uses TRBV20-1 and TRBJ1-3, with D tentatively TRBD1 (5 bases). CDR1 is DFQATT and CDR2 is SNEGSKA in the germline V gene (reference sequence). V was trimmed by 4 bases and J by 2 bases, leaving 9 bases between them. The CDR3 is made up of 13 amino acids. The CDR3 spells CSAIGTAGNTIYF. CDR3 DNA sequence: TGCAGTGCTATAGGGACTGCTGGAAACACCATATATTTT.

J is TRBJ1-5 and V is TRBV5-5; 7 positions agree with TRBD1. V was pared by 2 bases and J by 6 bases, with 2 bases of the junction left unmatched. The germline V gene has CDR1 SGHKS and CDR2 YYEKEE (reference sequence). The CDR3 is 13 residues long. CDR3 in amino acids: CASSFDRVQPQHF. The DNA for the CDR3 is TGTGCCAGCAGCTTTGACAGGGTTCAGCCCCAGCATTTT.

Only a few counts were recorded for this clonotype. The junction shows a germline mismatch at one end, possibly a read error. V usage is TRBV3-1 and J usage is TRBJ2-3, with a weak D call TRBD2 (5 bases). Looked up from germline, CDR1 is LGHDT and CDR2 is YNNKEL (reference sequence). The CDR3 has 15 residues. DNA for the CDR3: TGTGCCAGCAGCCTTAACCCTAGAAGCGGAGCCCCCCGTTGTTTT. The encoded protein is CASSLNPRSGAPRCF.

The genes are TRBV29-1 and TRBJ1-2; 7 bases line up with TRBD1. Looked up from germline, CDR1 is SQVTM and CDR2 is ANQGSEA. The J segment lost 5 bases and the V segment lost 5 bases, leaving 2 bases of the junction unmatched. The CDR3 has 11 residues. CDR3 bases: TGCAGCGTTATCAGGGGGTATGGCTACACCTTC. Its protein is CSVIRGYGYTF.

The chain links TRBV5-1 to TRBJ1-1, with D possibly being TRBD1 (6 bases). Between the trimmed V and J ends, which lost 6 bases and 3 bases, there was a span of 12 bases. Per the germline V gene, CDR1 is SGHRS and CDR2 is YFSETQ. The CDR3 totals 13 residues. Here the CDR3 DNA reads TGCGCCAGCACGTCGACAGGCGACACTGAAGCTTTCTTT. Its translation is CASTSTGDTEAFF.

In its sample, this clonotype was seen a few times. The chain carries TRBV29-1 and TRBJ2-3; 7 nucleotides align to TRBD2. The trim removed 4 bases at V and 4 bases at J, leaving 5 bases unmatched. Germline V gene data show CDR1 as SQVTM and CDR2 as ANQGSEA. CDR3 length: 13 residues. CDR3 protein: CSVVVGRADTQYF. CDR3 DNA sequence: TGCAGCGTTGTTGTGGGGAGGGCAGATACGCAGTATTTT.

The CDR3 protein is CASSATTGTGFYEQYF. The DNA for the CDR3 is TGTGCCAGCAGCGCAACGACCGGGACAGGGTTCTACGAGCAGTACTTC. The chain recombines TRBV9 with TRBJ2-7, with 9 bases that match TRBD1. Trimming cost V 3 bases and J 3 bases; bases outside gene matches: 10. Per germline, CDR1 SGDLS and CDR2 YYNGEE. The CDR3 length is 16 residues.

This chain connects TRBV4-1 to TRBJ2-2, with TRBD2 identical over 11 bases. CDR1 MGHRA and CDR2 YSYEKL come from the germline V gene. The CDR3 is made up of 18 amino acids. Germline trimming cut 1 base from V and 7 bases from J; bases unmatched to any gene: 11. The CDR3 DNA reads TGCGCCAGCAGCCAAGGAGTCTGGCTAGCGGGAGGCATCGGGGAGCTGTTTTTT. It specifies CASSQGVWLAGGIGELFF.

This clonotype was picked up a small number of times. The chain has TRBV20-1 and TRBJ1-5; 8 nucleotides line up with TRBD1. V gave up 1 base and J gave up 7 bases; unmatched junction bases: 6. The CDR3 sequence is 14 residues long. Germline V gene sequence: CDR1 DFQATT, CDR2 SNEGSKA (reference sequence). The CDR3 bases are TGCAGTGCTAGAGGCGACAGGGGCTTCCAGCCCCAGCATTTT. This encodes CSARGDRGFQPQHF.

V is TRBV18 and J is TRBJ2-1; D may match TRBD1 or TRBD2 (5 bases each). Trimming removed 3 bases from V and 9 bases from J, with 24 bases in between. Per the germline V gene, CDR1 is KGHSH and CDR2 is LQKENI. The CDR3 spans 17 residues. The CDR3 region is CASSPLGTNHYEGEQFF. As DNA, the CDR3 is TGTGCCAGCTCACCTCTAGGGACCAACCATTATGAGGGTGAGCAGTTCTTC.